The source of this T cell receptor beta chain is a study of shared clonotypes between healthy human individuals. General study points: At large depth, rarefaction still showed sorted-subset sequencing to be incomplete.

The study separated CD4+ cells into CD45RA+ naive and CD45RA-negative memory subsets. Trimming at V came to 10 bases and at J to 0 bases, leaving 12 bases not matched to a gene. This CDR3 has 16 residues. Looked up from germline, CDR1 is WNHNN and CDR2 is SYGVQD (reference sequence). On this clone: Its target is not known.

The protocol was immunoSEQ multiplex PCR, while the TCRdb copy is restricted to in-frame clones and leaves out a portion. The sample contains more than 2 million clones, approximately 95% of which appear only once. Sequenced sample: naive CD4+ T cells sorted from blood. Subset meaning: CD45RA+ positively selected. The chain recombines TRBV10-1 with TRBJ1-5; 7 positions agree with TRBD1. The sequence came from a man aged 18 to 30 in good health. The CDR3 DNA reads as TGCGCCATACGGACAGGCTATGGAGATAGCAATCAGCCCCAGCATTTT. Protein product: CAIRTGYGDSNQPQHF.